A single sample is the source of the 9 T cell receptor beta chains below, sequenced in a study of cytomegalovirus exposure and HLA in healthy donors. PCR involved 60 Vbeta and 13 Jbeta primers. Only in-frame clones appear in the TCRdb table, and some are missing; sequencing was by immunoSEQ multiplex PCR. The repertoire holds 150,000 to 200,000 clones, with 55% to 75% as singletons. Sequencing used PBMCs. The source of these receptors is a human donor in good health.

This clone was counted once. For the CDR3, the DNA is TGCGCCACCCAGGGATCGTTCATGAGCAATCAGCCCCAGCATTTT. Protein product: CATQGSFMSNQPQHF. The V and J genes are TRBV10-2 and TRBJ1-5, with D tentatively TRBD1 (5 bases). The CDR3 is 15 amino acids. With 10 bases removed from V and 1 base from J, the gap between germline ends came to 17 bases. Germline V gene sequence: CDR1 WSHSY, CDR2 SAAADI.

This chain joins TRBV27 and TRBJ2-5, with D perhaps matching TRBD1 (7 bases). The germline V and J ends were trimmed by 3 bases and 7 bases, with 18 bases remaining between them. The CDR3 is 15 amino acids. CDR1 is MNHEY, CDR2 SMNVEV, per germline (reference sequence). The CDR3 DNA reads TGTGCCAGCAGTTTGGGACAGCTATTCGGGGGGACCCAGTACTTC. Its protein is CASSLGQLFGGTQYF.

The chain is built from TRBV7-6 and TRBJ2-7; possibly TRBD2 for D (5 bases). Trimming left V 1 base short and J 5 bases short, with 18 bases between. The CDR3 extends over 16 amino acids. CDR1 SGHVS and CDR2 FNYEAQ come from the germline V gene. The CDR3 DNA reads as TGTGCCAGCAGCTTAGGTCCCCCGGGTAGCGTAGACGAGCAGTACTTC. This translates into CASSLGPPGSVDEQYF.

The genes are TRBV18 and TRBJ1-6; D may be TRBD1 (5 bases). V lost 2 bases and J lost 8, with 10 bases in between. CDR1 is KGHSH, CDR2 LQKENI, per germline. The CDR3 sequence is 14 residues long. The CDR3 region has the DNA TGTGCCAGCTCACCAGGGGGAGGAGATTCACCCCTCCACTTT. Translating it yields CASSPGGGDSPLHF.

The J gene is TRBJ2-3, the V gene TRBV28; 8 bases agree with TRBD2. With 8 bases clipped from V and 0 bases from J, the junction kept 7 bases outside the gene matches. The CDR3 is 15 amino acids. From germline, CDR1 is MDHEN and CDR2 SYDVKM. The CDR3 here is CASFPGGSSTDTQYF. The CDR3 coding sequence is TGTGCCAGCTTCCCGGGGGGGTCTAGCACAGATACGCAGTATTTT.

V and J are TRBV23-1 and TRBJ1-1; possibly TRBD1 for D (5 bases). TRBV23-1 is sorted into the ORF group, with uncertain function. The CDR3 is 16 residues long. The ends were cut back, 3 bases at V and 7 bases at J, with 21 bases in the middle. The CDR3 protein is CASSQWGGESPFEAFF. CDR3 bases: TGCGCCAGCAGTCAGTGGGGGGGGGAATCACCTTTTGAAGCTTTCTTT.

J is TRBJ2-5 and V is TRBV23-1; 8 bases align to TRBD2. TRBV23-1 is an ORF for which the function is uncertain. The CDR3 covers 14 residues. V trimming: 4 bases; J trimming: 5 bases; junction bases outside the gene matches: 6. The CDR3 DNA reads TGCGCCAGCAGTCCTCGGGGGGGCCAGGAGACCCAGTACTTC. Translation: CASSPRGGQETQYF.

The gene calls are TRBV7-2 and TRBJ1-2, with D perhaps TRBD1 (6 bases). The germline V gene encodes CDR1 SGHTA and CDR2 FQGNSA. Deletions cut 5 bases from V and 2 bases from J, with 15 bases between. This CDR3 region has 15 residues. DNA of the CDR3: TGTGCCAGCAGCCTCGGACAGACAACCAACTATGGCTACACCTTC. Amino acid sequence: CASSLGQTTNYGYTF.

The rearrangement uses TRBV7-6 and TRBJ2-7; 10 nucleotides align to TRBD2. The ends lost 0 bases at V and 3 bases at J; junction bases unmatched: 2. Germline V gives CDR1 SGHVS, CDR2 FNYEAQ. The CDR3 contains 15 residues. The CDR3 DNA is TGTGCCAGCAGCTTAGCTAGCGGGGGGTTCTACGAGCAGTACTTC. Its protein product is CASSLASGGFYEQYF.